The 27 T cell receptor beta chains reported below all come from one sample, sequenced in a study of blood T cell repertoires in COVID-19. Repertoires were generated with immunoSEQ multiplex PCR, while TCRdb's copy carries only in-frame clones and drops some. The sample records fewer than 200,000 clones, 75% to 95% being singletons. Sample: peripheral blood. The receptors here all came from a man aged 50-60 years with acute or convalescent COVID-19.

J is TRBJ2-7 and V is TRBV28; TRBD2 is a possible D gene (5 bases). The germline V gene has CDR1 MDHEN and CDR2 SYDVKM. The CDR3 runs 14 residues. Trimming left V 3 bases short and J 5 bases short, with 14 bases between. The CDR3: CASSFGGSSDEQYF. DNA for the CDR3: TGTGCCAGCAGTTTTGGTGGGAGTTCGGACGAGCAGTACTTC.

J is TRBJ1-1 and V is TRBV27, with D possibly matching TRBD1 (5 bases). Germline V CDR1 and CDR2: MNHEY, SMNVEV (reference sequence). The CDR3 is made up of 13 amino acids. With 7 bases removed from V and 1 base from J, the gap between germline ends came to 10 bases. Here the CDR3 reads CASKWGSNTEAFF. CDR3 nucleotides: TGTGCCAGCAAATGGGGCTCGAACACTGAAGCTTTCTTT.

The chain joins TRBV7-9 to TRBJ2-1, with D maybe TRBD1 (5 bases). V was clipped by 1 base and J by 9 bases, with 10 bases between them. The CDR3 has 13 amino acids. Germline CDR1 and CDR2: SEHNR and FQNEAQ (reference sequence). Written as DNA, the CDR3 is TGTGCCAGCAGCTTAGTAGGGGCTGGTGAGCAGTTCTTC. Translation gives CASSLVGAGEQFF.

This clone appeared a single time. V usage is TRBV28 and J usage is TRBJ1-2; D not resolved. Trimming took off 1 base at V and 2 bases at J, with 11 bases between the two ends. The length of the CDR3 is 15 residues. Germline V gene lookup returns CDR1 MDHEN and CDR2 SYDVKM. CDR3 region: CASSLSRGANYGYTF. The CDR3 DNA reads TGTGCCAGCAGTTTATCGCGGGGAGCCAACTATGGCTACACCTTC.

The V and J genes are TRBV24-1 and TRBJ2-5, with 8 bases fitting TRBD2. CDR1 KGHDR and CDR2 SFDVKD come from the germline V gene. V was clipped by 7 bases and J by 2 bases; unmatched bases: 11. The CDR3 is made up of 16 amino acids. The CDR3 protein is CATSSGAGGRQETQYF. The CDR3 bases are TGTGCCACCAGCTCGGGGGCGGGGGGCCGTCAAGAGACCCAGTACTTC.

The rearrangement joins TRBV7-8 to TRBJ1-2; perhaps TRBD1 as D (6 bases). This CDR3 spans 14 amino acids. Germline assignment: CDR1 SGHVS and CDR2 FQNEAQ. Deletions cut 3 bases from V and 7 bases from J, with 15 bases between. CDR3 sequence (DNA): TGTGCCAGCAGCTTCCCTACAGGGTTGAGTGGCTACACCTTC. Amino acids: CASSFPTGLSGYTF.

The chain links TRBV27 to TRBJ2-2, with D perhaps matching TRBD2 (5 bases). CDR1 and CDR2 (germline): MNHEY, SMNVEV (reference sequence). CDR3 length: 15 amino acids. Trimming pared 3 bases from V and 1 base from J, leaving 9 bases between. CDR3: CASSFNRENTGELFF. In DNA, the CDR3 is TGTGCCAGCAGTTTTAATCGGGAGAACACCGGGGAGCTGTTTTTT.

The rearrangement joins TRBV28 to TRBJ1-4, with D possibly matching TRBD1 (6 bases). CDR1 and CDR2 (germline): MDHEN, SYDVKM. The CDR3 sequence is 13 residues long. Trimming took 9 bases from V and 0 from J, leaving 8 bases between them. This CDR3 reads CASEGATNEKLFF. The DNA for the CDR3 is TGTGCCAGTGAGGGGGCAACTAATGAAAAACTGTTTTTT.

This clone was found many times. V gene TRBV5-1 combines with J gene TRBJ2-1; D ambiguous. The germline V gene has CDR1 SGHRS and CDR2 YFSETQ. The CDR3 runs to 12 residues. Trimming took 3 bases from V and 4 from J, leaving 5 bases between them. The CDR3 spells CASSSPYNEQFF. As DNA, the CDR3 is TGCGCCAGCAGCTCCCCATACAATGAGCAGTTCTTC.

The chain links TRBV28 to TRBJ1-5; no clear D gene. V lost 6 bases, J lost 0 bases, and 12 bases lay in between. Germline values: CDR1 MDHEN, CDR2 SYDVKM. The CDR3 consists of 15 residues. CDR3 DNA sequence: TGTGCCAGCAGGGGAGCCGGGGATAGCAATCAGCCCCAGCATTTT. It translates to CASRGAGDSNQPQHF.

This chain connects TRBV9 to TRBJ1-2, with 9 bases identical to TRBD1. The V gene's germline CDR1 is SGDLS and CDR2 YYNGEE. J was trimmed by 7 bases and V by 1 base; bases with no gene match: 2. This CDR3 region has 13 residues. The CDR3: CASSVTTGGGYTF. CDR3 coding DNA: TGTGCCAGCAGCGTAACGACAGGGGGTGGCTACACCTTC.

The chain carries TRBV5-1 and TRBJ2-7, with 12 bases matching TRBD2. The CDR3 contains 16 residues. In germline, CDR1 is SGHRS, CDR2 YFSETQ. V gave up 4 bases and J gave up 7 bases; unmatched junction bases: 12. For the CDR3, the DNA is TGCGCCAGCAGCCTATCTAGCGGGAGGGAGGGAACGGAGCAGTACTTC. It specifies CASSLSSGREGTEQYF.

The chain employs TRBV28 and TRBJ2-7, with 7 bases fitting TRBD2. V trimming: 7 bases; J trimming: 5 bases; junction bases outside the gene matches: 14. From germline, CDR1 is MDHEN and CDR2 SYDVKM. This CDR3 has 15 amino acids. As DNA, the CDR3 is TGTGCCAGCACCCCTGGGGCGGGAGAATACCACGAGCAGTACTTC. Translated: CASTPGAGEYHEQYF.

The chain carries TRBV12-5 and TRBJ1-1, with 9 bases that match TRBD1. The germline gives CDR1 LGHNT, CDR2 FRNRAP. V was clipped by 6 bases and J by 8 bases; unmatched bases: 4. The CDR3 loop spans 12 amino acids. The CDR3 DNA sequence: TGTGCTAGTGGGGAAACAGGGGGCGAAGCTTTCTTT. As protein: CASGETGGEAFF.

In DNA form, the CDR3 reads TGTGCCAGCAGTGTCCCGGGACAGGGAAATCAGCCCCAGCATTTT. Protein: CASSVPGQGNQPQHF. The chain carries TRBV28 and TRBJ1-5; 9 bases match TRBD1. The CDR3 has 15 amino acids. Germline lookup yields CDR1 MDHEN and CDR2 SYDVKM. V was pared by 5 bases and J by 4 bases, with 6 bases of the junction left unmatched.

In DNA form, the CDR3 reads TGTGCCAGCATCGGGACAGGGGAAAAACTGTTTTTT. It encodes CASIGTGEKLFF. The V and J genes are TRBV28 and TRBJ1-4; 9 nucleotides match TRBD1. V lost 7 bases and J lost 8; bases outside the gene matches: 2. The CDR3 extends over 12 amino acids. Germline CDR1 MDHEN, CDR2 SYDVKM.

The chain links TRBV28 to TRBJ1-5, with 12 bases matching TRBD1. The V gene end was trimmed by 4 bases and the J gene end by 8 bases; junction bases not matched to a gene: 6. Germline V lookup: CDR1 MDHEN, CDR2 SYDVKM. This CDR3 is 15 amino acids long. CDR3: CASSSGQGAFEPQHF. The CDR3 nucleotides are TGTGCCAGCAGTTCGGGACAGGGGGCATTTGAGCCCCAGCATTTT. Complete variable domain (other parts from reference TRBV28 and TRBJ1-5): DVKVTQSSRYLVKRTGEKVFLECVQDMDHENMFWYRQDPGLGLRLIYFSYDVKMKEKGDIPEGYSVSREKKERFSLILESASTNQTSMYLCASSSGQGAFEPQHFGDGTRLSIL.

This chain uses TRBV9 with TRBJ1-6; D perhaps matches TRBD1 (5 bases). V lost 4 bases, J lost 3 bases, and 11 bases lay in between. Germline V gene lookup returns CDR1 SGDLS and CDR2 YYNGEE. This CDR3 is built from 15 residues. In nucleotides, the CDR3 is TGTGCCAGCAGCACCGGGACTTTCTATAATTCACCCCTCCACTTT. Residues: CASSTGTFYNSPLHF. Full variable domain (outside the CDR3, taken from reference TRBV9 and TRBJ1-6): DSGVTQTPKHLITATGQRVTLRCSPRSGDLSVYWYQQSLDQGLQFLIQYYNGEERAKGNILERFSAQQFPDLHSELNLSSLELGDSALYFCASSTGTFYNSPLHFGNGTRLTVT.

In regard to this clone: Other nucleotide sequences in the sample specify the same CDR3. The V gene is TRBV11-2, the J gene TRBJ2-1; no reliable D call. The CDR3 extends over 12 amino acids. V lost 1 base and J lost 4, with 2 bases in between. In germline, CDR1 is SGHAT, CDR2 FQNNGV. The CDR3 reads CASSLAYNEQFF. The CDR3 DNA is TGTGCCAGCAGCTTAGCTTACAATGAGCAGTTCTTC.

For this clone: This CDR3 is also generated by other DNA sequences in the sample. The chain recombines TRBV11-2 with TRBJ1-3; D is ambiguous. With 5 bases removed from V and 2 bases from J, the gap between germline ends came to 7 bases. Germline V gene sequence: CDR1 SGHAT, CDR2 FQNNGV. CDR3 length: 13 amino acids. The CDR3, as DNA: TGTGCCAGCAGCCCGGCGGCTGGAAACACCATATATTTT. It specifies CASSPAAGNTIYF. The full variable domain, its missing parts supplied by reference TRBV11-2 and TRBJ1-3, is EAGVAQSPRYKIIEKRQSVAFWCNPISGHATLYWYQQILGQGPKLLIQFQNNGVVDDSQLPKDRFSAERLKGVDSTLKIQPAKLEDSAVYLCASSPAAGNTIYFGEGSWLTVV.

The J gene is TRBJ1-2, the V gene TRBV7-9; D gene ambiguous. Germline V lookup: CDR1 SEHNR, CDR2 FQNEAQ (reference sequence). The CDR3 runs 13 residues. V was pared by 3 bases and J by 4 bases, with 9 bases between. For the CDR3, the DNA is TGTGCCAGCAGCTTTGTCACAAGCTATGGCTACACCTTC. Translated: CASSFVTSYGYTF. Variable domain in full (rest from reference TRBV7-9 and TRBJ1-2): DTGVSQNPRHKITKRGQNVTFRCDPISEHNRLYWYRQTLGQGPEFLTYFQNEAQLEKSRLLSDRFSAERPKGSFSTLEIQRTEQGDSAMYLCASSFVTSYGYTFGSGTRLTVV.

CDR3 bases: TGTGCCAGCAGCGTAGGACTAGCGGGGGTTGAGACCCAGTACTTC. This encodes CASSVGLAGVETQYF. The rearrangement uses TRBV9 and TRBJ2-5, with 12 bases that match TRBD2. The CDR3 extends over 15 amino acids. CDR1 is SGDLS and CDR2 is YYNGEE in the germline V gene. Trimming took 0 bases from V and 5 from J; bases not matched to a gene: 2.

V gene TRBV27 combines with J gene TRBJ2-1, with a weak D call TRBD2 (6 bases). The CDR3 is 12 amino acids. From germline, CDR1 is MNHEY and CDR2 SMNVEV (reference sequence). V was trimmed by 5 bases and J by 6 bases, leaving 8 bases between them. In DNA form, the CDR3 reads TGTGCCAGCAGTCCGACTAGCAATGAGCAGTTCTTC. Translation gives CASSPTSNEQFF.

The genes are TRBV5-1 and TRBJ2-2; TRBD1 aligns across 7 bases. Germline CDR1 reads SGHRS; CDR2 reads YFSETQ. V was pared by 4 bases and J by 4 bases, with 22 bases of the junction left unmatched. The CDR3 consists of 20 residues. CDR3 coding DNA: TGCGCCAGCAGCCCCACACCTTTCGACAGGGCTTTCGATGTCACCGGGGAGCTGTTTTTT. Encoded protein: CASSPTPFDRAFDVTGELFF.

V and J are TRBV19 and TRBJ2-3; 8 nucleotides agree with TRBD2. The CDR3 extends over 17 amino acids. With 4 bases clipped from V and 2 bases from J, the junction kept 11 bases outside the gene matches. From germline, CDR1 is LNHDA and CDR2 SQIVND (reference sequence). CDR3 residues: CASSTPRRGEFTDTQYF. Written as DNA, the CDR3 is TGTGCCAGTAGTACCCCTCGGCGGGGGGAGTTCACAGATACGCAGTATTTT.

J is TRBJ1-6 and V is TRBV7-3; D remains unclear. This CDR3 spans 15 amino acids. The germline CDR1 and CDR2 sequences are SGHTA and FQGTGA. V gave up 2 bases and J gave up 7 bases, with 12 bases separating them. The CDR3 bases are TGTGCCAGCAGCTTATATGTCCTGACAAATTCACCCCTCCACTTT. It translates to CASSLYVLTNSPLHF.

CDR3 sequence (DNA): TGTGCCAGCAGCACAAGGGACAGGGCAGATTCACCCCTCCACTTT. This encodes CASSTRDRADSPLHF. The chain links TRBV9 to TRBJ1-6; 9 nucleotides line up with TRBD1. The CDR3 extends over 15 amino acids. Germline V lookup: CDR1 SGDLS, CDR2 YYNGEE. V lost 4 bases, J lost 8 bases, and 7 bases stayed unmatched.